Listed below are T cell receptor beta chains from one sample, sequenced in a study of beta chain features in type 1 diabetes. Method: immunoSEQ multiplex PCR; TCRdb's copy keeps in-frame clones and lacks some. The sample consists of 300,000 to 400,000 clones, around 10% of them appearing once. Material for sequencing was central memory CD4+ T cells from blood. The receptors shown here come from a man younger than 45 with type 1 diabetes. The CDR3 runs from the conserved cysteine through the conserved F or W. The order of the fields is clone size, V gene, J gene, D gene, CDR3 protein, CDR3 DNA. A D gene is named only where the DNA matches it firmly. Some rows mark clone size as missing; the rest say once, few, many or name a class of expanded clone.

.,TRBV20-1,TRBJ2-5,.,CSARIQETQYF,TGCAGTGCTCGAATACAAGAGACCCAGTACTTC
many,TRBV18,TRBJ2-1,.,CASSLPMTSSYNEQFF,TGTGCCAGCTCACTCCCCATGACGAGCTCCTACAATGAGCAGTTCTTC
many,TRBV7-8,TRBJ2-7,.,CASSGPGPYEQYF,TGTGCCAGCAGCGGTCCAGGGCCTTACGAGCAGTACTTC
few,TRBV19,TRBJ2-3,TRBD2,CATGGLAGVADTQYF,TGTGCCACCGGCGGACTAGCGGGAGTCGCAGATACGCAGTATTTT
few,TRBV19,TRBJ2-3,.,CASSISRGTDTQYF,TGTGCCAGTAGTATTTCAAGGGGCACAGATACGCAGTATTTT
few,TRBV11-2,TRBJ1-2,.,CASSLDLRNYGYTF,TGTGCCAGCAGCTTAGACCTCAGGAACTATGGCTACACCTTC
many,TRBV21-1,TRBJ1-3,.,CASSKGQGGGNTIYF,TGTGCCAGCAGCAAAGGACAGGGCGGTGGAAACACCATATATTTT
.,TRBV6-5,TRBJ2-5,.,CATLRSPAGETQYF,TGTGCCACTCTCCGATCCCCGGCGGGGGAGACCCAGTACTTC
few,TRBV7-9,TRBJ1-5,.,CASSRGGGPQHF,TGTGCCAGCAGCCGGGGGGGAGGGCCCCAGCATTTT
.,TRBV5-1,TRBJ1-4,.,CASSLVSLGEKLFF,TGCGCCAGCAGCTTGGTTTCTCTTGGTGAAAAACTGTTTTTT
few,TRBV6-1,TRBJ2-4,.,CASSSGPRDIQYF,TGTGCCAGCAGTTCAGGCCCGCGAGACATTCAGTACTTC
few,TRBV18,TRBJ2-3,.,CASSPPGVADTQYF,TGTGCCAGCTCACCACCGGGAGTGGCAGATACGCAGTATTTT
few,TRBV9,TRBJ2-7,TRBD1,CASSVGTGTYEQYF,TGTGCCAGCAGCGTAGGGACAGGGACCTACGAGCAGTACTTC
few,TRBV10-2,TRBJ1-1,.,CASGPTVNTEAFF,TGCGCCAGCGGACCAACAGTGAACACTGAAGCTTTCTTT
many,TRBV18,TRBJ1-4,.,CASSPNVGEKLFF,TGTGCCAGCTCACCGAACGTCGGAGAAAAACTGTTTTTT
few,TRBV7-2,TRBJ2-3,.,CASSPPGGTQYF,TGTGCCAGCAGCCCCCCCGGGGGTACGCAGTATTTT
.,TRBV30,TRBJ1-1,TRBD1,CAWCNTGGTEAFF,TGTGCCTGGTGCAACACAGGGGGGACTGAAGCTTTCTTT
few,TRBV7-9,TRBJ2-7,.,CASSFPLRLGSEQYF,TGTGCCAGCAGCTTCCCCCTTAGACTTGGGAGCGAGCAGTACTTC
few,TRBV14,TRBJ2-7,.,CASSQVWVMAGEQYF,TGTGCCAGCAGCCAAGTGTGGGTCATGGCAGGCGAGCAGTACTTC
few,TRBV6-5,TRBJ2-3,TRBD2,CASSSFEASGEDTQYF,TGTGCCAGCAGTTCTTTTGAGGCTAGCGGTGAAGATACGCAGTATTTT
.,TRBV9,TRBJ1-3,.,CASSVDREVGNTIYF,TGTGCCAGCAGCGTAGACAGGGAGGTCGGAAACACCATATATTTT
.,TRBV7-2,TRBJ2-3,.,CASSLGSSRADTQYF,TGTGCCAGCAGCTTAGGGTCCAGCCGGGCAGATACGCAGTATTTT
.,TRBV5-1,TRBJ2-7,TRBD2,CASSSLAGVSEQYF,TGCGCCAGCAGCTCCTTAGCGGGAGTAAGCGAGCAGTACTTC
.,TRBV29-1,TRBJ2-5,.,CSSTDDQETQYF,TGCAGCTCTACGGACGACCAAGAGACCCAGTACTTC
.,TRBV5-5,TRBJ1-5,.,CASSQGGPVQPQHF,TGTGCCAGCAGCCAAGGGGGGCCGGTTCAGCCCCAGCATTTT
.,TRBV29-1,TRBJ2-7,.,CSVEPPGSYKQYF,TGCAGCGTTGAACCCCCGGGGTCCTACAAGCAGTACTTC
few,TRBV27,TRBJ2-3,TRBD2,CASRSILSTSGSSSTDTQYF,TGTGCCAGCAGATCTATCCTATCGACTAGCGGGAGCTCTAGCACAGATACGCAGTATTTT
.,TRBV5-6,TRBJ2-5,.,CASSEPGKIETQYF,TGTGCCAGCAGCGAACCGGGCAAAATAGAGACCCAGTACTTC
.,TRBV6-6,TRBJ2-7,TRBD2,CASSWRRTSGSYEQYF,TGTGCCAGCAGCTGGAGAAGGACTAGCGGGAGCTACGAGCAGTACTTC
few,TRBV28,TRBJ2-3,.,CASSLQRGTAQYF,TGTGCCAGCAGTTTACAAAGGGGGACCGCGCAGTATTTT
.,TRBV7-3,TRBJ2-7,.,CASSPAVGVLHEQYF,TGTGCCAGCAGCCCCGCTGTGGGGGTTTTACACGAGCAGTACTTC
.,TRBV7-2,TRBJ2-7,.,CASSLGPGRTGYEQYF,TGTGCCAGCAGCTTAGGTCCAGGCCGGACGGGGTACGAGCAGTACTTC
.,TRBV28,TRBJ2-7,.,CASSRTDSYEQYF,TGTGCCAGCAGTCGGACAGACTCCTACGAGCAGTACTTC
few,TRBV23-1,TRBJ1-3,TRBD1,CASSREQGAKNTIYF,TGCGCCAGCAGTCGGGAGCAGGGGGCTAAAAACACCATATATTTT
few,TRBV4-1,TRBJ2-7,TRBD1,CASSQDIGQGANEQYF,TGCGCCAGCAGCCAAGATATTGGGCAGGGGGCAAACGAGCAGTACTTC
few,TRBV7-9,TRBJ1-2,.,CASSFETGKNTF,TGTGCCAGCAGCTTCGAGACAGGAAAAAACACCTTC
.,TRBV28,TRBJ2-7,.,CATRGTSYEQYF,TGTGCCACCCGGGGTACCTCCTACGAGCAGTACTTC
.,TRBV6-5,TRBJ2-2,.,CASTFGGSNTGELFF,TGTGCCAGCACCTTTGGGGGGTCGAACACCGGGGAGCTGTTTTTT
few,TRBV5-1,TRBJ2-2,.,CASSLQPNTGELFF,TGCGCCAGCAGCTTACAGCCGAACACCGGGGAGCTGTTTTTT
.,TRBV4-3,TRBJ2-1,.,CASSPVGRNNEQFF,TGCGCCAGCAGCCCCGTGGGGAGGAACAATGAGCAGTTCTTC
.,TRBV7-2,TRBJ2-1,TRBD2,CAYQGLAGVGSYNEQFF,TGTGCCTATCAGGGGCTAGCGGGAGTGGGATCCTACAATGAGCAGTTCTTC
few,TRBV12-5,TRBJ2-3,.,CASGLVAGDTQYF,TGTGCTAGTGGTTTGGTCGCGGGAGATACGCAGTATTTT
many,TRBV5-5,TRBJ2-4,.,CASSLAEGKNIQYF,TGTGCCAGCAGCTTGGCAGAGGGCAAAAACATTCAGTACTTC
many,TRBV27,TRBJ1-4,.,CASSLTSRAKLFF,TGTGCCAGCAGTTTAACATCAAGGGCTAAACTGTTTTTT
few,TRBV6-6,TRBJ2-5,TRBD2,CASRGTSQEETQYF,TGTGCCAGCAGGGGGACTAGTCAGGAGGAGACCCAGTACTTC
few,TRBV5-1,TRBJ2-7,TRBD2,CASSPGLAGKKQYF,TGCGCCAGCAGCCCGGGACTAGCGGGAAAGAAGCAGTACTTC
few,TRBV19,TRBJ1-5,.,CASSKGGTHQPQHF,TGTGCCAGTAGTAAAGGTGGGACACATCAGCCCCAGCATTTT
.,TRBV11-3,TRBJ2-2,.,CASSPAAGELFF,TGTGCCAGCAGCCCCGCGGCCGGGGAGCTGTTTTTT
.,TRBV6-1,TRBJ1-5,TRBD1,CASSQDRASNQPQHF,TGTGCCAGCAGCCAAGACAGGGCAAGCAATCAGCCCCAGCATTTT
few,TRBV20-1,TRBJ2-3,.,CSAWGADTQYF,TGCAGTGCATGGGGTGCAGATACGCAGTATTTT
few,TRBV5-1,TRBJ2-2,.,CASSLSGVATGELFF,TGCGCCAGCAGCTTGTCCGGGGTGGCGACCGGGGAGCTGTTTTTT
many,TRBV14,TRBJ2-1,.,CASSQLNSPNEQFF,TGTGCCAGCAGCCAACTCAATAGCCCCAATGAGCAGTTCTTC